This TCR beta chain is drawn from a study of cytomegalovirus exposure and HLA in healthy donors. The CDR3 consists of 17 residues. Turning to this clone: The antigen remains undetermined.

Use of 60 Vbeta and 13 Jbeta primers characterized the PCR. Profiling relied on immunoSEQ multiplex PCR, and the TCRdb table lists in-frame clones only, not all of them. The sample lists about 120,000 clones; approximately 72% were seen once. Findings and limits, study-wide: Using the classifier, cytomegalovirus status was reportedly diagnosed with high specificity and sensitivity.

What was sequenced was PBMCs. This chain connects TRBV21-1 to TRBJ2-7; TRBD1, the table's D call, was not compared with the DNA. TRBV21-1 is listed as a pseudogene. The receptor's source is a man between 18 and 29 years old in good health and CMV-seronegative. CDR3 sequence: CASSTRQGALKVGEQYF. In DNA form, the CDR3 reads TGTGCCAGCAGCACTCGACAGGGGGCGCTTAAAGTGGGGGAGCAGTACTTC.